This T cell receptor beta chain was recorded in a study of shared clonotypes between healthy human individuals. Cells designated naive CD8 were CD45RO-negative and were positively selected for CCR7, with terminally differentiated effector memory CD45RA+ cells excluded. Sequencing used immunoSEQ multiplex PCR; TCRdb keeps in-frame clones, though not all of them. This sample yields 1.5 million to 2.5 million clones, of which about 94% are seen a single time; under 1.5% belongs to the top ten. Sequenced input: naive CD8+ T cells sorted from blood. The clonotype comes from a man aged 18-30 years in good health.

The CDR3 is CASSSSSGESNEQFF. The CDR3 bases are TGTGCCAGCAGCTCCTCTAGCGGGGAGAGTAATGAGCAGTTCTTC. This chain uses TRBV7-9 with TRBJ2-1; 9 bases line up with TRBD2. Germline CDR1 reads SEHNR; CDR2 reads FQNEAQ (reference sequence). Unmatched junction bases numbered 8, after V lost 4 bases and J lost 7 bases. The CDR3 runs to 15 residues. The full variable domain, in which reference TRBV7-9 and TRBJ2-1 provide the parts outside the CDR3, is DTGVSQNPRHKITKRGQNVTFRCDPISEHNRLYWYRQTLGQGPEFLTYFQNEAQLEKSRLLSDRFSAERPKGSFSTLEIQRTEQGDSAMYLCASSSSSGESNEQFFGPGTRLTVL.